The clone carrying this TCR beta chain was found a few times. The data originate from a study of blood T cell repertoires in COVID-19. Two negative PCRs, clearance, or symptom resolution were required of recovered Cohort 3 donors. V was clipped by 0 bases and J by 2 bases; unmatched bases: 7. This CDR3 has 16 amino acids. Germline CDR1 and CDR2: MGHRA and YSYEKL. As processed by the authors: For nucleated cells, counts were estimated from reference gene primer amplification. This table comes from immunoSEQ multiplex PCR, and its TCRdb copy is limited to in-frame clones, with some not included. Clonal size and the V and J genes are those of that table, whereas D and trimming came from the DNA. The sample consists of 450,000 to 500,000 clones, approximately 86% of them appearing once.

Input material: PBMCs or T cells enriched from blood (not recorded which). The gene calls are TRBV4-1 and TRBJ2-7, with TRBD1 matching over 7 bases. This receptor was identified in a woman between 18 and 29 years old who had recovered from COVID-19. Written as DNA, the CDR3 is TGCGCCAGCAGCCAAGATAGTCTTCAGGGGGCCTACGAGCAGTACTTC. Protein: CASSQDSLQGAYEQYF.